These 30 T cell receptor beta chains originate from one sample sequenced in a study of cytomegalovirus exposure and HLA in healthy donors. Produced via immunoSEQ multiplex PCR; TCRdb's table is partial and in-frame only. The data show 90,000 to 130,000 clones, 88% seen once. The sequenced sample was PBMCs. The receptors derive from a woman aged 25-40 years in good health and CMV-seropositive.

The chain links TRBV9 to TRBJ2-1, with 11 nucleotides matching TRBD2. Germline-derived CDR1 and CDR2 are SGDLS and YYNGEE. V shed 0 bases and J 9 bases; nucleotides not matched to a gene: 5. This CDR3 has 15 amino acids. The DNA for the CDR3 is TGTGCCAGCAGCGTAGTAGCGGGAGGGCCCGTTGAGCAGTTCTTC. This encodes CASSVVAGGPVEQFF.

The genes are TRBV4-2 and TRBJ2-1, with 7 bases that match TRBD2. The CDR3 is made up of 16 amino acids. Germline CDR1 LGHNA, CDR2 YNFKEQ. V lost 0 bases, J lost 4 bases, and 6 bases stayed unmatched. The CDR3 region is CASSQDWGAGYNEQFF. The CDR3 DNA follows: TGTGCCAGCAGCCAAGATTGGGGAGCGGGGTACAATGAGCAGTTCTTC.

V is TRBV15 and J is TRBJ1-4; D is ambiguous. The CDR3 totals 16 residues. Trimming stripped 0 bases from V and 0 bases from J, with 8 bases between. Looked up from germline, CDR1 is LNHNV and CDR2 is YYDKDF (reference sequence). DNA of the CDR3: TGTGCCACCAGCAGAGAGCGAAGCCCAACTAATGAAAAACTGTTTTTT. It encodes CATSRERSPTNEKLFF.

The rearrangement uses TRBV12-5 and TRBJ2-2, with D possibly matching TRBD2 (6 bases). Trimming took off 0 bases at V and 4 bases at J, with 15 bases between the two ends. This CDR3 comprises 17 residues. Germline CDR1 is LGHNT and CDR2 is FRNRAP. CDR3 coding DNA: TGTGCTAGTGGTTTGGTACTTGCCGGGGGTTCCACCGGGGAGCTGTTTTTT. It specifies CASGLVLAGGSTGELFF.

This clone was detected only a few times. The gene calls are TRBV7-8 and TRBJ2-2; D unresolved. The germline V gene has CDR1 SGHVS and CDR2 FQNEAQ. V was pared by 5 bases and J by 5 bases, with 6 bases between. The CDR3 runs to 12 residues. The CDR3 spells CASSEQTGELFF. The CDR3 DNA reads TGTGCCAGCAGCGAACAAACCGGGGAGCTGTTTTTT.

V usage is TRBV5-4 and J usage is TRBJ2-1; D gene ambiguous. This CDR3 is 13 amino acids long. The V gene lost 0 bases and the J gene lost 7 bases, with 8 bases spanning the gap. Looked up from germline, CDR1 is SGHNT and CDR2 is YYREEE (reference sequence). The CDR3 region is CASSLAVSNEQFF. The CDR3 DNA reads TGTGCCAGCAGCTTGGCGGTCTCGAATGAGCAGTTCTTC.

This clone was seen once. This chain joins TRBV5-1 and TRBJ2-5; possible D gene TRBD2, 6 bases. The CDR3 is 15 residues long. V shed 6 bases and J shed 5 bases, with 20 bases lying between them. CDR1 and CDR2 (germline): SGHRS, YFSETQ. The CDR3 here is CASTPFAGLRETQYF. CDR3 in DNA: TGCGCCAGCACCCCTTTTGCGGGGCTCCGGGAGACCCAGTACTTC. Using reference TRBV5-1 and TRBJ2-5 for the parts outside the CDR3, the full variable domain is KAGVTQTPRYLIKTRGQQVTLSCSPISGHRSVSWYQQTPGQGLQFLFEYFSETQRNKGNFPGRFSGRQFSNSRSEMNVSTLELGDSALYLCASTPFAGLRETQYFGPGTRLLVL.

J is TRBJ2-5 and V is TRBV6-1; 13 bases match TRBD2. In germline, CDR1 is MNHNS, CDR2 SASEGT. V shed 4 bases, J shed 5 bases, and the junction held 10 bases outside the gene matches. The CDR3 consists of 17 residues. The DNA for the CDR3 is TGTGCCAGCAGTGTCCAGACTAGCGGGAGGCCGTATGAGACCCAGTACTTC. The encoded protein is CASSVQTSGRPYETQYF.

The chain couples TRBV29-1 to TRBJ2-1, with D hard to call. The ends were cut back, 4 bases at V and 7 bases at J, with 11 bases in the middle. In germline, CDR1 is SQVTM, CDR2 ANQGSEA. The length of the CDR3 is 12 residues. The chain's CDR3 is CSVGLSQNEQFF. Here the CDR3 DNA reads TGCAGCGTTGGACTCTCCCAAAATGAGCAGTTCTTC.

CDR3 residues: CASSEARDAGQVAKNIQYF. The CDR3 nucleotides are TGTGCCAGCAGTGAAGCGCGGGATGCGGGGCAGGTAGCCAAAAACATTCAGTACTTC. The chain joins TRBV2 to TRBJ2-4; D might be TRBD2 (6 bases). V was pared by 0 bases and J by 0 bases, with 18 bases between. Germline CDR1 SNHLY, CDR2 FYNNEI. The CDR3 sequence is 19 residues long.

For the CDR3, the DNA is TGTGCCAGCAGCTTAAGGGGGACCGGGGAGCTGTTTTTT. It yields the protein CASSLRGTGELFF. This rearrangement joins TRBV7-6 to TRBJ2-2; D possibly corresponds to TRBD1 (6 bases). Trimming took off 2 bases at V and 5 bases at J, with 6 bases between the two ends. The germline V gene has CDR1 SGHVS and CDR2 FNYEAQ. The CDR3 runs to 13 residues.

The chain joins TRBV2 to TRBJ2-6, with D uncertain. Trimming stripped 6 bases from V and 0 bases from J, with 9 bases between. This CDR3 comprises 15 residues. CDR1 SNHLY and CDR2 FYNNEI come from the germline V gene. The chain's CDR3 is CASRGSLSGANVLTF. Written as DNA, the CDR3 is TGTGCCAGCAGGGGCAGCCTCTCTGGGGCCAACGTCCTGACTTTC.

This chain connects TRBV4-1 to TRBJ1-5; no definite D call. Trimming pared 4 bases from V and 0 bases from J, leaving 10 bases between. This CDR3 region has 15 residues. The germline V gene encodes CDR1 MGHRA and CDR2 YSYEKL. This CDR3 reads CASSREGSSNQPQHF. The CDR3 DNA follows: TGCGCCAGCAGCCGGGAGGGAAGTAGCAATCAGCCCCAGCATTTT.

CDR3 coding DNA: TGTGCCACCAGCAGAGATTTGGACAGGGGAATTGAAAAACTGTTTTTT. As protein: CATSRDLDRGIEKLFF. This sequence joins TRBV15 and TRBJ1-4, with 9 bases identical to TRBD1. This CDR3 has 16 residues. The V gene end was trimmed by 0 bases and the J gene end by 7 bases; junction bases not matched to a gene: 6. The germline gives CDR1 LNHNV, CDR2 YYDKDF (reference sequence).

The chain links TRBV20-1 to TRBJ2-4, with a weak D call TRBD2 (5 bases). Per germline, CDR1 DFQATT and CDR2 SNEGSKA (reference sequence). The CDR3 totals 11 residues. Trimming shortened V by 6 bases and J by 7 bases, and 10 bases separated the two germline ends. The CDR3 reads CSAAEGNIQYF. The CDR3 nucleotides read TGCAGTGCCGCAGAGGGTAACATTCAGTACTTC.

The gene calls are TRBV11-2 and TRBJ1-3; D gene unclear. The V gene lost 1 base and the J gene lost 2 bases, with 3 bases spanning the gap. This CDR3 contains 13 residues. Germline-derived CDR1 and CDR2 are SGHAT and FQNNGV. The CDR3: CASSLGPGNTIYF. CDR3 bases: TGTGCCAGCAGCTTAGGGCCTGGAAACACCATATATTTT.

The V call is TRBV6-6, the J call TRBJ2-7, with 8 bases matching TRBD1. V dropped 5 bases and J dropped 0; count of bases not matched to a gene: 6. Germline V lookup: CDR1 MNHNY, CDR2 SVGAGI (reference sequence). The CDR3 spans 15 residues. CDR3 amino acids: CASSQPGQVSYEQYF. The DNA for the CDR3 is TGTGCCAGCAGTCAACCGGGACAGGTCTCCTACGAGCAGTACTTC.

The rearrangement links TRBV11-3 to TRBJ1-5, with 11 bases matching TRBD1. There are 17 residues in the CDR3. The ends lost 1 base at V and 7 bases at J; junction bases unmatched: 9. The germline V gene has CDR1 SGHNT and CDR2 YENEEA. The CDR3 is CASSLVDRGQQGQPQHF. The CDR3 DNA sequence: TGTGCCAGCAGCTTAGTGGACAGGGGGCAGCAAGGACAGCCCCAGCATTTT.

The chain uses TRBV7-9 and TRBJ2-1; 13 bases map to TRBD2. The CDR3 consists of 15 residues. With V trimmed by 5 bases and J by 7 bases, 5 bases remained unmatched. Germline V lookup: CDR1 SEHNR, CDR2 FQNEAQ (reference sequence). The CDR3 region is CASSDGTSGKNEQFF. CDR3 nucleotide sequence: TGTGCCAGCAGCGATGGGACTAGCGGGAAAAATGAGCAGTTCTTC.

This rearrangement joins TRBV7-8 to TRBJ2-7; 7 bases fit TRBD1. CDR1 SGHVS and CDR2 FQNEAQ come from the germline V gene. Trimming removed 1 base from V and 1 base from J; junction bases left unmatched: 1. This CDR3 comprises 14 residues. This CDR3 is CASSLVRGSYEQYF. The CDR3, as DNA: TGTGCCAGCAGCTTAGTCAGGGGGTCCTACGAGCAGTACTTC.

This chain connects TRBV5-1 to TRBJ2-1; the D is unclear. Germline values: CDR1 SGHRS, CDR2 YFSETQ. The V gene lost 5 bases and the J gene lost 7 bases, with 10 bases spanning the gap. This CDR3 spans 12 amino acids. DNA of the CDR3: TGCGCCAGCAGACAATGGGCAAATGAGCAGTTCTTC. Protein: CASRQWANEQFF.

The chain has TRBV5-5 and TRBJ1-5, with D possibly matching TRBD1 (5 bases). Germline CDR1 reads SGHKS; CDR2 reads YYEKEE (reference sequence). There are 16 residues in the CDR3. V lost 1 base, J lost 1 base, and 12 bases lay in between. CDR3 sequence: CASSLQGLGSNQPQHF. As DNA, the CDR3 is TGTGCCAGCAGCTTGCAGGGATTGGGGAGCAATCAGCCCCAGCATTTT.

The genes are TRBV15 and TRBJ2-3; D possibly corresponds to TRBD2 (5 bases). CDR1 and CDR2 from the germline V gene are LNHNV and YYDKDF (reference sequence). V was pared by 0 bases and J by 0 bases, with 10 bases between. The CDR3 extends over 16 amino acids. CDR3 sequence: CATSRDRGGSTDTQYF. In DNA, the CDR3 is TGTGCCACCAGCAGAGACCGAGGAGGCAGCACAGATACGCAGTATTTT.

This sequence joins TRBV2 and TRBJ2-7; D is perhaps TRBD1 (6 bases). Trimming stripped 1 base from V and 6 bases from J, with 10 bases between. The CDR3 is 13 amino acids. The germline CDR1 and CDR2 sequences are SNHLY and FYNNEI. The CDR3 sequence is CASSEDPRGEQYF. In DNA, the CDR3 is TGTGCCAGCAGTGAAGATCCCAGGGGCGAGCAGTACTTC. Full variable domain (remainder filled in from reference TRBV2 and TRBJ2-7): EPEVTQTPSHQVTQMGQEVILRCVPISNHLYFYWYRQILGQKVEFLVSFYNNEISEKSEIFDDQFSVERPDGSNFTLKIRSTKLEDSAMYFCASSEDPRGEQYFGPGTRLTVT.

About this clone itself: Other DNA sequences of this sample code for an identical CDR3. DNA for the CDR3: TGCGCCAGCAGCTCGGGACTAGCGGGGAGCACAGATACGCAGTATTTT. Protein product: CASSSGLAGSTDTQYF. The chain employs TRBV5-1 and TRBJ2-3; 13 bases are a match to TRBD2. Per germline, CDR1 SGHRS and CDR2 YFSETQ. This CDR3 comprises 16 residues. With V trimmed by 3 bases and J by 0 bases, 1 base remained unmatched.

The chain employs TRBV18 and TRBJ2-4; no reliable D call. Germline lookup yields CDR1 KGHSH and CDR2 LQKENI. The germline V and J ends were trimmed by 2 bases and 0 bases, with 8 bases remaining between them. The CDR3 has 15 residues. The CDR3: CASSPILLAKNIQYF. CDR3 DNA sequence: TGTGCCAGCTCACCAATTTTACTAGCCAAAAACATTCAGTACTTC.

This rearrangement joins TRBV5-1 to TRBJ2-3; 9 bases fit TRBD1. From germline, CDR1 is SGHRS and CDR2 YFSETQ. The CDR3 extends over 14 amino acids. J lost 5 bases, V lost 4 bases, and 5 bases had no gene match. The CDR3: CASSRDRERDTQYF. CDR3 nucleotide sequence: TGCGCCAGCAGCCGGGACAGGGAGAGAGATACGCAGTATTTT.

The chain joins TRBV4-3 to TRBJ1-2; TRBD1 matches at 12 bases. Germline V gene data show CDR1 as LGHNA and CDR2 as YSLEER. V trimming: 0 bases; J trimming: 7 bases; junction bases outside the gene matches: 6. The CDR3 runs 16 residues. CDR3 residues: CASSQDGTGGLGGYTF. The CDR3 nucleotides read TGCGCCAGCAGCCAAGATGGGACAGGGGGCTTAGGTGGCTACACCTTC.

This chain joins TRBV7-8 and TRBJ2-3; TRBD2 matches at 9 bases. The CDR3 is 20 amino acids. Trimming removed 5 bases from V and 0 bases from J; junction bases left unmatched: 18. From germline, CDR1 is SGHVS and CDR2 FQNEAQ. CDR3 sequence reads: CASSGWAGSSLAGSTDTQYF. The DNA for the CDR3 is TGTGCCAGCAGCGGATGGGCAGGGTCGTCTCTAGCGGGGAGCACAGATACGCAGTATTTT.

The V call is TRBV5-1, the J call TRBJ2-1; tentative D call: TRBD2 (5 bases). Germline V gene sequence: CDR1 SGHRS, CDR2 YFSETQ. The CDR3 extends over 14 amino acids. V was cut by 0 bases and J by 4 bases, with 8 bases left in between. The CDR3 DNA is TGCGCCAGCAGCTTGGATGCGGGTTACAATGAGCAGTTCTTC. Its protein product is CASSLDAGYNEQFF.